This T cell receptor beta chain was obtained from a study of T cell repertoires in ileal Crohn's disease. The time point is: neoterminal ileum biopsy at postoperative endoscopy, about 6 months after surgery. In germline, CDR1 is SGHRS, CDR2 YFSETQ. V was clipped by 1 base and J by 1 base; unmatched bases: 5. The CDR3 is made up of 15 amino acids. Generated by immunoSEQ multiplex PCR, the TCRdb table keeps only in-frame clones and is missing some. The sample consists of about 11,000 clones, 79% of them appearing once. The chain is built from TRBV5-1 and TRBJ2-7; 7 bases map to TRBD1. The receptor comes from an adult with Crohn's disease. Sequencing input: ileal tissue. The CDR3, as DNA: TGCGCCAGCAGCTTGACGGGACAGTCTTCCTACGAGCAGTACTTC. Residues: CASSLTGQSSYEQYF.